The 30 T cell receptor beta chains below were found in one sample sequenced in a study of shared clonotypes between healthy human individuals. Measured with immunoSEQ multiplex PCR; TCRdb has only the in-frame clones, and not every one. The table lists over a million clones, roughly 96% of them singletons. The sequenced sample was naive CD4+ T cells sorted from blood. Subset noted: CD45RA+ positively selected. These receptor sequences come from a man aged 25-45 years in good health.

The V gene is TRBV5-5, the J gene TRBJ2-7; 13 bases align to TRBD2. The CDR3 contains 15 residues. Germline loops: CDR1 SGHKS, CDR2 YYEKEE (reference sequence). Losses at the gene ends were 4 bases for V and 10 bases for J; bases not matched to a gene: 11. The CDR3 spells CASSIPAGTSGKQYF. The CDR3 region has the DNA TGTGCCAGCAGCATACCCGCAGGGACTAGCGGGAAACAGTACTTC.

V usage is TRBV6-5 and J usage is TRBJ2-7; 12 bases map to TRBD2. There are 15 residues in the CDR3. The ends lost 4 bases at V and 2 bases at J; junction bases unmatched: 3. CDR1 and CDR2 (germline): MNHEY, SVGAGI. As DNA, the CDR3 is TGTGCCAGCAGTTCCCCTAGCGGGAGGGCCTACGAGCAGTACTTC. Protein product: CASSSPSGRAYEQYF.

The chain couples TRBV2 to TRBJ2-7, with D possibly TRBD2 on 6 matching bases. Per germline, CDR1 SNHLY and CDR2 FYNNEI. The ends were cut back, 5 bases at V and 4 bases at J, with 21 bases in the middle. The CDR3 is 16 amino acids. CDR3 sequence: CASSPDAGTLGYEQYF. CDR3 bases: TGTGCCAGCAGTCCAGACGCCGGGACTCTTGGATACGAGCAGTACTTC. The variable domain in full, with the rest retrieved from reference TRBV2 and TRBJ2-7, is EPEVTQTPSHQVTQMGQEVILRCVPISNHLYFYWYRQILGQKVEFLVSFYNNEISEKSEIFDDQFSVERPDGSNFTLKIRSTKLEDSAMYFCASSPDAGTLGYEQYFGPGTRLTVT.

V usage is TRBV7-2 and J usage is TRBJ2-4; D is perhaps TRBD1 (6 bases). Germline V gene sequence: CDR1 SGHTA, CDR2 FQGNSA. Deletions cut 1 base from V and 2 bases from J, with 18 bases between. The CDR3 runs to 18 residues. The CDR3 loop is CASSLVGGEVVTKNIQYF. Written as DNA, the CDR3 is TGTGCCAGCAGCTTAGTAGGGGGAGAGGTAGTAACCAAAAACATTCAGTACTTC. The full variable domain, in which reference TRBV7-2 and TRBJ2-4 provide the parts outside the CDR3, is GAGVSQSPSNKVTEKGKDVELRCDPISGHTALYWYRQSLGQGLEFLIYFQGNSAPDKSGLPSDRFSAERTGGSVSTLTIQRTQQEDSAVYLCASSLVGGEVVTKNIQYFGAGTRLSVL.

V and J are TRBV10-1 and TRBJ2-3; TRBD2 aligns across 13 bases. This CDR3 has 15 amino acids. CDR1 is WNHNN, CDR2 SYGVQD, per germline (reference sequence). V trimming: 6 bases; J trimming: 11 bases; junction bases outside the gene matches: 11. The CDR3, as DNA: TGCGCCAGCAGCCAACTAGCGGGAGGGCTCGGGGGGCAGTATTTT. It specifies CASSQLAGGLGGQYF.

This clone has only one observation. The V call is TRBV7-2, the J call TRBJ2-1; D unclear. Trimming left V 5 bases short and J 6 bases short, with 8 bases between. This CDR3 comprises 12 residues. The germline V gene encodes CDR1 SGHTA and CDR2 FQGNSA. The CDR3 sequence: CASSAGPNEQFF. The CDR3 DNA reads TGTGCCAGCAGCGCTGGTCCCAATGAGCAGTTCTTC.

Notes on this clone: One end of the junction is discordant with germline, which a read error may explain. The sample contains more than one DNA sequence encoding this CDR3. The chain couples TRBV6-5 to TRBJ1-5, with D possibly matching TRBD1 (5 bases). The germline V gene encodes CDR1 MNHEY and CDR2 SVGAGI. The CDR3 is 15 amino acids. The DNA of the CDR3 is TGTGCCAGCAGCTACTCATCGGGGGGCAATCAGCCCCAGCATTTT. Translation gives CASSYSSGGNQPQHF.

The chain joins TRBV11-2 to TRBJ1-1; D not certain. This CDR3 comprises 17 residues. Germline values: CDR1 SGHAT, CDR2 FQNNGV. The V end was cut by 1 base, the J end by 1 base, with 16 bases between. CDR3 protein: CASSLGERQRKNTEAFF. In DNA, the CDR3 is TGTGCCAGCAGCTTAGGGGAACGGCAGAGAAAGAACACTGAAGCTTTCTTT.

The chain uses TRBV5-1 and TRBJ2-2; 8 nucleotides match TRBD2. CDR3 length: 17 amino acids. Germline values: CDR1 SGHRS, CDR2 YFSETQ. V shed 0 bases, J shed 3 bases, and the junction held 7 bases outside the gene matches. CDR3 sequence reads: CASSLAGPGGHTGELFF. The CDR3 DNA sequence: TGCGCCAGCAGCTTGGCAGGACCGGGAGGGCACACCGGGGAGCTGTTTTTT.

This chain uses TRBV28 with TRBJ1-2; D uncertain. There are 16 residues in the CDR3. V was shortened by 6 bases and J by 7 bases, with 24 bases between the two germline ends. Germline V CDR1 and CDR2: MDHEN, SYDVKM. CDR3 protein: CASRTVRVTLVSGYTF. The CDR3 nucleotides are TGTGCCAGCAGGACGGTCCGGGTGACTTTAGTGAGTGGCTACACCTTC.

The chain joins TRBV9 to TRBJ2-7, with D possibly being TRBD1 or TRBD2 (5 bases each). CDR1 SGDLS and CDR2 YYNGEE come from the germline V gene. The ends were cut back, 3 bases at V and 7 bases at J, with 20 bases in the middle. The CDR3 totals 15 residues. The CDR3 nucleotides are TGTGCCAGCAGCGCCGGGACCTCCCCGGGAAGGGAGCAGTACTTC. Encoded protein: CASSAGTSPGREQYF.

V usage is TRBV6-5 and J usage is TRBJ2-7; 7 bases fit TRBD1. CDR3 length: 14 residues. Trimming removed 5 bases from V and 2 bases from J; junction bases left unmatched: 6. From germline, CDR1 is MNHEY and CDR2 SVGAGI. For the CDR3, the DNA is TGTGCCAGCAGTCTTGGGACAGCCCCCTACGAGCAGTACTTC. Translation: CASSLGTAPYEQYF.

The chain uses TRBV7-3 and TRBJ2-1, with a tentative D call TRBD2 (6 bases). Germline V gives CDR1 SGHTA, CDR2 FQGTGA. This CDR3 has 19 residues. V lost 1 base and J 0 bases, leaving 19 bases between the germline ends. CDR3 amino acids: CASSLRGGTSPSSYNEQFF. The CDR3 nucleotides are TGTGCCAGCAGCTTAAGGGGCGGGACGTCCCCGAGCTCCTACAATGAGCAGTTCTTC.

CDR3 DNA sequence: TGTGCCAGCAGCTTGGGGGGCCTAGCGGTATCTAGGACCCAGTACTTC. Protein product: CASSLGGLAVSRTQYF. The rearrangement joins TRBV5-6 to TRBJ2-5, with 7 bases fitting TRBD2. Losses at the gene ends were 0 bases for V and 7 bases for J; bases not matched to a gene: 12. Germline-derived CDR1 and CDR2 are SGHDT and YYEEEE. The CDR3 runs 16 residues.

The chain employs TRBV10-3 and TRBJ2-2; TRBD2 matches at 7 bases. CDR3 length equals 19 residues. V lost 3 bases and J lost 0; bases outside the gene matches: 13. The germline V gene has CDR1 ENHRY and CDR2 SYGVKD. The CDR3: CAISDLISGAKSNTGELFF. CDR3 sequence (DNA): TGTGCCATCAGTGATTTAATAAGCGGGGCGAAATCGAACACCGGGGAGCTGTTTTTT.

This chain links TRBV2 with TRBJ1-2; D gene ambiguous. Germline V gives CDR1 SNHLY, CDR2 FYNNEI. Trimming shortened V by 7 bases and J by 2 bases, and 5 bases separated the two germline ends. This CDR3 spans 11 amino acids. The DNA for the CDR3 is TGTGCCAGCAATCTGAACTATGGCTACACCTTC. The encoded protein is CASNLNYGYTF.

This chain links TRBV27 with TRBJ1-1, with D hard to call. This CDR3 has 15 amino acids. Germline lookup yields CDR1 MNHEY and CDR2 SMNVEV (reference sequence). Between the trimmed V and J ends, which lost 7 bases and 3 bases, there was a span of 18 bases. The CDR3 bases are TGTGCCAGCACCATGAGAGGGTTGCTCGACACTGAAGCTTTCTTT. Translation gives CASTMRGLLDTEAFF.

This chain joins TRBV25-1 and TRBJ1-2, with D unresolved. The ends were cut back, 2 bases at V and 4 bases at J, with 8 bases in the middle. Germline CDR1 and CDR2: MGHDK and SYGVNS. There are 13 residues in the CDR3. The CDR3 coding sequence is TGTGCCAGCAGTGAAGGACTGCTCTATGGCTACACCTTC. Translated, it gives CASSEGLLYGYTF.

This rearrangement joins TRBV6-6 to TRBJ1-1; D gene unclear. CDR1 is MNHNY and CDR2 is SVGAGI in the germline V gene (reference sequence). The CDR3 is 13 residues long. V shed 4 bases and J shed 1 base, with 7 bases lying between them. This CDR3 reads CASSSAGNTEAFF. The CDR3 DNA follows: TGTGCCAGCAGTTCGGCAGGGAACACTGAAGCTTTCTTT.

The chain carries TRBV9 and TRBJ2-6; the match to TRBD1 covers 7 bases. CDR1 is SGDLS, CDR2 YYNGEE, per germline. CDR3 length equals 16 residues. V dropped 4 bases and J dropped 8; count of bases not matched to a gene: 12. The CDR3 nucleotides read TGTGCCAGCAGCAGTTCAGGGGGAAGGTTTCCCAACGTCCTGACTTTC. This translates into CASSSSGGRFPNVLTF.

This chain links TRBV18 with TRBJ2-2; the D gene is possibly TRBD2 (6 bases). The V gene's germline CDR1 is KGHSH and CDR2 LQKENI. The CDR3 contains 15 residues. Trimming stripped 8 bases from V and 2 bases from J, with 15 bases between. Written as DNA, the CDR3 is TGTGCCAGCCGTGGGGCTAGCGCAAACACCGGGGAGCTGTTTTTT. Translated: CASRGASANTGELFF.

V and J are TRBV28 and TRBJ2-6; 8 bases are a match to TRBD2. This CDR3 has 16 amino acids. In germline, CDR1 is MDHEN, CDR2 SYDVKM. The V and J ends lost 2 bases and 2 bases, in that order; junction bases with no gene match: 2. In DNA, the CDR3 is TGTGCCAGCAGTTTAGGACTAGCTGCTGGGGCCAACGTCCTGACTTTC. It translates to CASSLGLAAGANVLTF.

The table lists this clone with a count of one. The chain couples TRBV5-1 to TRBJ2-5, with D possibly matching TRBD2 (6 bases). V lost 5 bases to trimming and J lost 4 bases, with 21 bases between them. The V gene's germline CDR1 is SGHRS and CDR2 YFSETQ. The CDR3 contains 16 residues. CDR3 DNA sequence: TGCGCCAGCAGGGAGGGGTTGGGAACAGTGAGAGAGACCCAGTACTTC. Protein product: CASREGLGTVRETQYF. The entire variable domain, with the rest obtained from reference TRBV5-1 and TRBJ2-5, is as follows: KAGVTQTPRYLIKTRGQQVTLSCSPISGHRSVSWYQQTPGQGLQFLFEYFSETQRNKGNFPGRFSGRQFSNSRSEMNVSTLELGDSALYLCASREGLGTVRETQYFGPGTRLLVL.

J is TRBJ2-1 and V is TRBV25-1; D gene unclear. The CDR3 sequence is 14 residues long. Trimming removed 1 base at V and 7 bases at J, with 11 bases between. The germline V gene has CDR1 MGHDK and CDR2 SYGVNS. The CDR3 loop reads CASSESLRRNEQFF. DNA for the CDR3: TGTGCCAGCAGTGAATCTCTCCGGAGAAATGAGCAGTTCTTC.

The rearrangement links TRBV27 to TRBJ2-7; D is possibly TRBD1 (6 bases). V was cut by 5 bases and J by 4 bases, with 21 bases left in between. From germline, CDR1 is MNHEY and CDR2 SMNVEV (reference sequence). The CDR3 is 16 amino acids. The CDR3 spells CASSPRQVTLTYEQYF. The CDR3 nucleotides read TGTGCCAGCAGTCCGCGACAGGTCACCCTCACTTACGAGCAGTACTTC.

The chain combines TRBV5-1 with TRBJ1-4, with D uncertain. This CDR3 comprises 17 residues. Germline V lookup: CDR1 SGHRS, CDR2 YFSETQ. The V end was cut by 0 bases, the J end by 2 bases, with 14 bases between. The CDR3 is CASSLAPGVGTNEKLFF. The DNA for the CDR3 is TGCGCCAGCAGCTTGGCCCCGGGCGTCGGGACTAATGAAAAACTGTTTTTT.

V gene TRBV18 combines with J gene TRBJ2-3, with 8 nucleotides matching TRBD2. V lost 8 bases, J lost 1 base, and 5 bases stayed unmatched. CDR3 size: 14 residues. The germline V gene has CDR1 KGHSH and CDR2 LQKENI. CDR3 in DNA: TGTGCCAGCAGAGCGCGGGAGGGCACAGATACGCAGTATTTT. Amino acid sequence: CASRAREGTDTQYF.

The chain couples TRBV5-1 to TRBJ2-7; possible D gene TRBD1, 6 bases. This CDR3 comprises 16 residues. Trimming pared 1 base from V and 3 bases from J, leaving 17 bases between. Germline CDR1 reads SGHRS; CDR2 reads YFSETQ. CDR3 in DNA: TGCGCCAGCAGCTTGCCCGTACAGGGAGTGGGCTACGAGCAGTACTTC. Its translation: CASSLPVQGVGYEQYF.

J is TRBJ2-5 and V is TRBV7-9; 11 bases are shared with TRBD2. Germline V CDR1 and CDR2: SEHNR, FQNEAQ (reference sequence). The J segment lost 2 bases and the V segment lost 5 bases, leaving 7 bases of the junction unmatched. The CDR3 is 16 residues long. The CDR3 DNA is TGTGCCAGCAGCCCCCCGACTAGCGGGACACAAGAGACCCAGTACTTC. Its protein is CASSPPTSGTQETQYF.

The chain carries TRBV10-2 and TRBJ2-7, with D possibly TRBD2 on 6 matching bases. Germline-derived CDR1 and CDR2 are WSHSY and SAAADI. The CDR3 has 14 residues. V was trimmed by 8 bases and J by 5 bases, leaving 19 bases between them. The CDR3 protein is CASGGSLPFDEQYF. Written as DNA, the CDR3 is TGCGCCAGCGGGGGGAGCCTCCCCTTTGACGAGCAGTACTTC.